Below are 25 T cell receptor beta chains sequenced from a single sample in a study of blood T cells in healthy people across ages. It was with a sample-barcoded 5' primer and a J-beta primer mix that a second PCR of roughly 7 to 12 cycles was run. TCRdb ran MiXCR on the 5' RACE reads and lists one entry per CDR3 protein. Of 1.2 million to 1.5 million distinct CDR3 sequences in the sample, approximately 59% were seen once. Sequencing was done on a sample of blood. These receptors all come from a man between 18 and 29 years old in good health.

This clonotype was detected only once. This chain links TRBV28 with TRBJ1-1; D not resolved. Between the trimmed V and J ends, which lost 3 bases and 1 base, there was a span of 9 bases. CDR3 length: 14 residues. CDR1 is MDHEN and CDR2 is SYDVKM in the germline V gene. The CDR3 nucleotides read TGTGCCAGCAGTTTCCCCAGAAAGAACACTGAAGCTTTCTTT. Residues: CASSFPRKNTEAFF.

The V gene is TRBV27, the J gene TRBJ1-5, with a tentative D call TRBD1 (5 bases). Germline lookup yields CDR1 MNHEY and CDR2 SMNVEV (reference sequence). The V and J ends lost 5 bases and 0 bases respectively, with 20 bases between them. CDR3 size: 18 residues. This CDR3 is CASSPRVLATYSNQPQHF. The CDR3 bases are TGTGCCAGCAGTCCCAGGGTACTCGCTACTTATAGCAATCAGCCCCAGCATTTT.

V is TRBV7-9 and J is TRBJ2-7; the D is unclear. Per germline, CDR1 SEHNR and CDR2 FQNEAQ (reference sequence). This CDR3 spans 15 amino acids. Between the trimmed V and J ends, which lost 2 bases and 0 bases, there was a span of 11 bases. The CDR3 sequence: CASSLIPTPSYEQYF. CDR3 coding DNA: TGTGCCAGCAGCTTAATCCCTACCCCCTCCTACGAGCAGTACTTC.

In its sample, this clonotype was seen a few times. The CDR3 nucleotides are TGCAGTGCACTCTTAGGGGAGACGTCGGGCAATCAGCCCCAGCATTTT. Translation: CSALLGETSGNQPQHF. The J gene is TRBJ1-5, the V gene TRBV20-1, with D tentatively TRBD1 (5 bases). Germline CDR1 reads DFQATT; CDR2 reads SNEGSKA (reference sequence). With 6 bases removed from V and 2 bases from J, the gap between germline ends came to 20 bases. This CDR3 spans 16 amino acids.

This clonotype was recorded a few times. This chain connects TRBV4-1 to TRBJ2-5, with TRBD2 as a possible D gene (5 bases). The better agreement between TRBJ2-7 and the DNA end casts doubt on the J call. Germline CDR1 reads MGHRA; CDR2 reads YSYEKL. This CDR3 has 15 amino acids. The CDR3 region has the DNA TGCGCCAGCAGCCCCCGATCAGCGGAACCTTACGAGCAGTACTTC. It yields the protein CASSPRSAEPYEQYF.

The J gene is TRBJ1-2, the V gene TRBV6-5; D might be TRBD1 (6 bases). The germline gives CDR1 MNHEY, CDR2 SVGAGI. This CDR3 comprises 15 residues. The V end was cut by 5 bases, the J end by 8 bases, with 21 bases between. CDR3 DNA sequence: TGTGCCAGCAGTGCCACGGACAGACCCGGGTGGGGCTACACCTTC. Its translation: CASSATDRPGWGYTF.

This clonotype has only a few counts. This chain links TRBV12-3 or TRBV12-4 with TRBJ1-2, with no clear D. CDR3 length: 15 residues. Trimming removed 5 bases at V and 1 base at J, with 14 bases between. The CDR3 nucleotides are TGTGCCAGCAGTCCCGAACCGGACGGTAACTATGGCTACACCTTC. It encodes CASSPEPDGNYGYTF.

This chain joins TRBV10-1 and TRBJ2-1, with TRBD2 matching over 13 bases. The CDR3 runs to 13 residues. Germline V gene lookup returns CDR1 WNHNN and CDR2 SYGVQD (reference sequence). V shed 6 bases and J 8 bases; nucleotides not matched to a gene: 1. This CDR3 reads CASRTSGGHEQFF. The CDR3 region has the DNA TGCGCCAGCAGGACTAGCGGGGGGCATGAGCAGTTCTTC.

CDR3 sequence (DNA): TGCGCCAGCAGCCAAGCAGGCAGGGAGAGCGGCTACACCTTC. It yields the protein CASSQAGRESGYTF. The chain couples TRBV4-1 to TRBJ1-2; possibly TRBD1 for D (5 bases). The length of the CDR3 is 14 residues. V shed 1 base and J shed 8 bases, with 14 bases lying between them. Germline values: CDR1 MGHRA, CDR2 YSYEKL.

J is TRBJ2-5 and V is TRBV27, with a tentative D call TRBD2 (6 bases). There are 15 residues in the CDR3. V shed 6 bases and J shed 11 bases, with 25 bases lying between them. Germline CDR1 and CDR2: MNHEY and SMNVEV (reference sequence). DNA for the CDR3: TGTGCCAGCAGCCCTCTTCAGGGAGGACCTTATGAGCAGTACTTC. Translating it yields CASSPLQGGPYEQYF.

The rearrangement joins TRBV20-1 to TRBJ1-4; 7 bases map to TRBD1. The CDR3 spans 13 residues. Germline V gives CDR1 DFQATT, CDR2 SNEGSKA (reference sequence). The junction had 7 bases not matched to a gene; V was cut back by 6 bases and J by 6 bases. CDR3 DNA sequence: TGCAGTGCGAGACAGGGTTGGGATGAAAAACTGTTTTTT. This codes for CSARQGWDEKLFF.

This clonotype was picked up a small number of times. The chain has TRBV25-1 and TRBJ1-4; a possible D gene is TRBD1 (6 bases). Trimming left V 4 bases short and J 0 bases short, with 15 bases between. Germline lookup yields CDR1 MGHDK and CDR2 SYGVNS. This CDR3 contains 17 residues. The CDR3 spells CASSAPRTAATNEKLFF. CDR3 nucleotides: TGTGCCAGCAGTGCCCCGCGGACAGCCGCAACTAATGAAAAACTGTTTTTT.

The CDR3 loop reads CASSQERTDNEQFF. The CDR3 bases are TGCGCCAGCAGCCAAGAACGGACAGACAATGAGCAGTTCTTC. The chain recombines TRBV4-1 with TRBJ2-1; possible D gene TRBD1, 6 bases. Germline V gene sequence: CDR1 MGHRA, CDR2 YSYEKL. V lost 0 bases to trimming and J lost 5 bases, with 8 bases between them. The length of the CDR3 is 14 residues.

This clonotype appeared once. This rearrangement joins TRBV4-3 to TRBJ1-4; TRBD1 aligns across 10 bases. V was clipped by 1 base and J by 10 bases; unmatched bases: 9. Germline-derived CDR1 and CDR2 are LGHNA and YSLEER. This CDR3 comprises 16 residues. CDR3 amino acids: CASSQADRGVVVKLFF. CDR3 coding DNA: TGCGCCAGCAGCCAAGCGGACAGGGGGGTCGTAGTAAAACTGTTTTTT.

The V and J genes are TRBV12-3 or TRBV12-4 and TRBJ2-3; D gene uncertain. The CDR3 has 17 residues. V gave up 1 base and J gave up 0 bases, with 14 bases separating them. CDR3 in amino acids: CASSLGSWLNSTDTQYF. CDR3 coding DNA: TGTGCCAGCAGTTTAGGTAGTTGGCTAAATAGCACAGATACGCAGTATTTT.

Only a few counts were recorded for this clonotype. This sequence joins TRBV29-1 and TRBJ1-1; D is perhaps TRBD1 (6 bases). Deletions cut 4 bases from V and 2 bases from J, with 14 bases between. This CDR3 contains 14 residues. Germline V CDR1 and CDR2: SQVTM, ANQGSEA. The CDR3 reads CSVVVGGGNTEAFF. For the CDR3, the DNA is TGCAGCGTTGTTGTAGGAGGGGGTAACACTGAAGCTTTCTTT.

This chain connects TRBV6-2 or TRBV6-3 to TRBJ1-5; 7 positions match TRBD1. The germline CDR1 and CDR2 sequences are MNHEY and SVGEGT. The V segment lost 4 bases and the J segment 9 bases; nucleotides outside the gene matches: 12. The CDR3 runs to 15 residues. The CDR3 region is CASSFDRVEVWPQHF. The CDR3, as DNA: TGTGCCAGCAGTTTCGACAGGGTTGAAGTCTGGCCCCAGCATTTT.

The chain is built from TRBV18 and TRBJ1-2; D unresolved. CDR3 length equals 13 residues. Germline CDR1 KGHSH, CDR2 LQKENI. V was pared by 0 bases and J by 4 bases, with 6 bases between. The CDR3: CASSPPALYGYTF. The CDR3 bases are TGTGCCAGCTCACCACCGGCCCTCTATGGCTACACCTTC.

The table lists this clonotype with a few counts. The chain uses TRBV7-9 and TRBJ2-3; D is unclear. V was clipped by 0 bases and J by 5 bases, with 9 bases between them. Germline V gives CDR1 SEHNR, CDR2 FQNEAQ (reference sequence). The CDR3 loop spans 14 amino acids. CDR3 in amino acids: CASSLAQAKDTQYF. The CDR3 coding sequence is TGTGCCAGCAGCTTAGCGCAAGCGAAAGATACGCAGTATTTT.

The genes are TRBV20-1 and TRBJ1-1; D is uncertain. Germline V CDR1 and CDR2: DFQATT, SNEGSKA (reference sequence). V gave up 3 bases and J gave up 8 bases, with 7 bases separating them. This CDR3 spans 10 amino acids. The CDR3 DNA sequence: TGCAGTGCTAGCCGCCCCGAAGCTTTCTTT. It is translated as CSASRPEAFF.

This clonotype was seen only a few times. The rearrangement uses TRBV10-3 and TRBJ2-4; tentative D call: TRBD2 (5 bases). CDR3 size: 14 residues. The ends were cut back, 0 bases at V and 7 bases at J, with 10 bases in the middle. The germline gives CDR1 ENHRY, CDR2 SYGVKD. The CDR3 reads CAISESRGLNIQYF. CDR3 DNA: TGTGCCATCAGTGAGTCCCGCGGGCTCAACATTCAGTACTTC.

The rearrangement uses TRBV2 and TRBJ2-7, with 7 bases aligning to TRBD1. The CDR3 has 12 amino acids. The V and J ends lost 8 bases and 4 bases, in that order; junction bases with no gene match: 5. Germline V gene data show CDR1 as SNHLY and CDR2 as FYNNEI. CDR3 sequence: CASGGQEYEQYF. The CDR3 DNA sequence: TGTGCCAGCGGAGGACAGGAGTACGAGCAGTACTTC.

This chain links TRBV29-1 with TRBJ2-6; the D is unclear. Germline values: CDR1 SQVTM, CDR2 ANQGSEA. The CDR3 is 13 residues long. V dropped 0 bases and J dropped 2 bases, with 2 bases sitting between them. The CDR3 DNA is TGCAGCGTTGAAGACACTGGGGCCAACGTCCTGACTTTC. As protein: CSVEDTGANVLTF. The variable domain in full, completed from reference TRBV29-1 and TRBJ2-6, reads SAVISQKPSRDICQRGTSLTIQCQVDSQVTMMFWYRQQPGQSLTLIATANQGSEATYESGFVIDKFPISRPNLTFSTLTVSNMSPEDSSIYLCSVEDTGANVLTFGAGSRLTVL.

This clonotype appeared a few times. The rearrangement links TRBV12-3 or TRBV12-4 to TRBJ1-1; no reliable D call. Trimming shortened V by 6 bases and J by 1 base, and 12 bases separated the two germline ends. The CDR3 consists of 14 residues. The CDR3 DNA reads as TGTGCCAGCAGACTTTTCGGAGCGAACACTGAAGCTTTCTTT. Translated: CASRLFGANTEAFF.

The chain combines TRBV5-1 with TRBJ2-1, with a weak D call TRBD1 (6 bases). CDR1 and CDR2 (germline): SGHRS, YFSETQ. The CDR3 spans 16 residues. The V end lost 0 bases, the J end lost 8 bases, and 18 bases lay between the germline ends. The CDR3 bases are TGCGCCAGCAGCTTGGTGTTAGGGAACAGGGTCGATGAGCAGTTCTTC. This gives the protein CASSLVLGNRVDEQFF. The full variable domain, completed using reference TRBV5-1 and TRBJ2-1, is KAGVTQTPRYLIKTRGQQVTLSCSPISGHRSVSWYQQTPGQGLQFLFEYFSETQRNKGNFPGRFSGRQFSNSRSEMNVSTLELGDSALYLCASSLVLGNRVDEQFFGPGTRLTVL.